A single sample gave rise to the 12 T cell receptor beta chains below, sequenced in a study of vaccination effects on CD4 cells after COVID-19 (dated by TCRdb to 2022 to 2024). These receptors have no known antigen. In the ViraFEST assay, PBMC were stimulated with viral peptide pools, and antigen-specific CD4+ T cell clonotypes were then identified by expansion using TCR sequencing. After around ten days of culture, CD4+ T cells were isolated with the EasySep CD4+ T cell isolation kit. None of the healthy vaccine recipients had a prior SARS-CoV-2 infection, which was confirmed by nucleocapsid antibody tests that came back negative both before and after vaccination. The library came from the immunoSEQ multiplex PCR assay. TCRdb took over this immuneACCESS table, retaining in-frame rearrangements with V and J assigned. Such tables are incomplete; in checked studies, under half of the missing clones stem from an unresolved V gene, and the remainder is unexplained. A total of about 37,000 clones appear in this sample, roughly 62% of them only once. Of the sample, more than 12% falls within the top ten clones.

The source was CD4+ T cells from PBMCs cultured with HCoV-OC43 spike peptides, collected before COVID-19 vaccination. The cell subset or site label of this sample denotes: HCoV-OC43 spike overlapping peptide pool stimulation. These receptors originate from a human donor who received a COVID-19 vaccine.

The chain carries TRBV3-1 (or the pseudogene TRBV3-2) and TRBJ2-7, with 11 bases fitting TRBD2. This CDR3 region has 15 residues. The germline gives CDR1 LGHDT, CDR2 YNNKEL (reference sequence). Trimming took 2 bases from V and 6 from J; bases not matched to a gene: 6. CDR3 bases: TGTGCCAGCAGCCAATTTATAGCGGGAGGGGCCGAGCAGTACTTC. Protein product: CASSQFIAGGAEQYF.

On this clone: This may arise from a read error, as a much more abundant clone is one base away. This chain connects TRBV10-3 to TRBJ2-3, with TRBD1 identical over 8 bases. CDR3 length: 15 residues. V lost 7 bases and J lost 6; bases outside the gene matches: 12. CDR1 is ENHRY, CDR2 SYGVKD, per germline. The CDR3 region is CAITTGQDGGDTQYF. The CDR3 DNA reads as TGTGCCATCACCACGGGACAGGATGGCGGTGATACGCAGTATTTT.

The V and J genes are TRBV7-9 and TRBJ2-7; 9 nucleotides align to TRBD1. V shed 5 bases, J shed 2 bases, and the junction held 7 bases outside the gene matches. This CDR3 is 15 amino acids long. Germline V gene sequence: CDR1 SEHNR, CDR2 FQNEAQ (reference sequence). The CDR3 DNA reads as TGTGCCAGCAGCCGAGGACAGGGGTCAGCCTACGAGCAGTACTTC. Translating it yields CASSRGQGSAYEQYF.

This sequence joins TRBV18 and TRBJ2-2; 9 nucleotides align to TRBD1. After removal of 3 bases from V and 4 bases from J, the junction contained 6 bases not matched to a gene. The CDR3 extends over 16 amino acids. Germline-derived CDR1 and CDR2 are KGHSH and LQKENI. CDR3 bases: TGTGCCAGCTCACCGCAGCGACAGGGGGGCACCGGGGAGCTGTTTTTT. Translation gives CASSPQRQGGTGELFF.

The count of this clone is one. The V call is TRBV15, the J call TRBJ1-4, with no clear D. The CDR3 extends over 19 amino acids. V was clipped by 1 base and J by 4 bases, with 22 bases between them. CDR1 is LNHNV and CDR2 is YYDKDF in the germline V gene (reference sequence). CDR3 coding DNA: TGTGCCACCAGCAGAGTAGTCGCGTCTCTGACTGGTGGTAATGAAAAACTGTTTTTT. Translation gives CATSRVVASLTGGNEKLFF.

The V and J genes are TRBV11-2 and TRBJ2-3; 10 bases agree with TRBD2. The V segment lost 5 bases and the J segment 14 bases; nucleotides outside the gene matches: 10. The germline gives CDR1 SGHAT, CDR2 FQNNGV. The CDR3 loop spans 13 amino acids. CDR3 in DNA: TGTGCCAGCAGCGCTAGGACTAGCGGACAGCGGTATTTT. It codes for CASSARTSGQRYF.

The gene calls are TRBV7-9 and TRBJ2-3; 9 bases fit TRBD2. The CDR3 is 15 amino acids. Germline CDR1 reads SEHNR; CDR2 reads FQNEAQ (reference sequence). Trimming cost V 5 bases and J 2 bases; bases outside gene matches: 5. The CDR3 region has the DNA TGTGCCAGCAGCGCCCTAGCGGGATCCACAGATACGCAGTATTTT. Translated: CASSALAGSTDTQYF.

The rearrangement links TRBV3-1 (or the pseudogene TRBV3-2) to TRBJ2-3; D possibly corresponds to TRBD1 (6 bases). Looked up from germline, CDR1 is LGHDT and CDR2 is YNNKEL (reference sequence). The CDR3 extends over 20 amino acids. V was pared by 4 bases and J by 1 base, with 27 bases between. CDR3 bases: TGTGCCAGCAGCCGGCGCGTTGGGCAGGGGAGTTTGGTCGGCACAGATACGCAGTATTTT. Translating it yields CASSRRVGQGSLVGTDTQYF.

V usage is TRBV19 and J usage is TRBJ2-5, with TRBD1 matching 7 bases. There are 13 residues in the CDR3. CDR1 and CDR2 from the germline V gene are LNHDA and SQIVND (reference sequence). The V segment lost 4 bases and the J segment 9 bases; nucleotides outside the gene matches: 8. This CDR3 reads CASSNGQATAQYF. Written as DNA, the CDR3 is TGTGCCAGTAGTAACGGACAGGCAACGGCCCAGTACTTC.

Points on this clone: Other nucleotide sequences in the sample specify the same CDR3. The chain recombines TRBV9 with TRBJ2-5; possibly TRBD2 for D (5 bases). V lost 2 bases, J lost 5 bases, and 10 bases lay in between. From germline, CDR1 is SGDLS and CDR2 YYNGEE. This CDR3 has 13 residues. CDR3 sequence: CASSVGLGETQYF. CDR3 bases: TGTGCCAGCAGCGTTGGACTTGGGGAGACCCAGTACTTC. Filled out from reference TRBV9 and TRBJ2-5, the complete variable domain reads DSGVTQTPKHLITATGQRVTLRCSPRSGDLSVYWYQQSLDQGLQFLIQYYNGEERAKGNILERFSAQQFPDLHSELNLSSLELGDSALYFCASSVGLGETQYFGPGTRLLVL.

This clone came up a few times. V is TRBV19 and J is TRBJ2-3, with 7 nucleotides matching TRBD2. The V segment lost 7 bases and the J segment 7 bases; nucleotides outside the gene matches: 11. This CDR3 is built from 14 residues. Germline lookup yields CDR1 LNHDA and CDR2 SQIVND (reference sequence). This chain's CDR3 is CASTPGGSVNTQYF. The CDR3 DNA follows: TGTGCCAGTACCCCCGGGGGGTCAGTCAATACGCAGTATTTT.

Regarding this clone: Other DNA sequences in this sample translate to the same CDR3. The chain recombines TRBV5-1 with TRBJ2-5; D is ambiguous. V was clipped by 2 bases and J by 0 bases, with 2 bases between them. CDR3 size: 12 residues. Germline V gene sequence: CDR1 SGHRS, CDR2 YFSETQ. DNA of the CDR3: TGCGCCAGCAGCTTCGACCAAGAGACCCAGTACTTC. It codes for CASSFDQETQYF.